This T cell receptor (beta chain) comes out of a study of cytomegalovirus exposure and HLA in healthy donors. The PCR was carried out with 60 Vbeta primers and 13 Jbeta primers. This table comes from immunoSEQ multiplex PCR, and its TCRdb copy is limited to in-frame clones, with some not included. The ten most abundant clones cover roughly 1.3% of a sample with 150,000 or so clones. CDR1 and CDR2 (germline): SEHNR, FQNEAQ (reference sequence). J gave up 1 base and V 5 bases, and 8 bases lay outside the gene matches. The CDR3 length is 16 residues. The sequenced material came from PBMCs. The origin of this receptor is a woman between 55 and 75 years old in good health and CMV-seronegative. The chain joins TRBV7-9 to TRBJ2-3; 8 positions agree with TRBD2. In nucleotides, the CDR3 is TGTGCCAGCAGCCCTCGGGGAGCGGGGGGCACAGATACGCAGTATTTT. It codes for CASSPRGAGGTDTQYF.